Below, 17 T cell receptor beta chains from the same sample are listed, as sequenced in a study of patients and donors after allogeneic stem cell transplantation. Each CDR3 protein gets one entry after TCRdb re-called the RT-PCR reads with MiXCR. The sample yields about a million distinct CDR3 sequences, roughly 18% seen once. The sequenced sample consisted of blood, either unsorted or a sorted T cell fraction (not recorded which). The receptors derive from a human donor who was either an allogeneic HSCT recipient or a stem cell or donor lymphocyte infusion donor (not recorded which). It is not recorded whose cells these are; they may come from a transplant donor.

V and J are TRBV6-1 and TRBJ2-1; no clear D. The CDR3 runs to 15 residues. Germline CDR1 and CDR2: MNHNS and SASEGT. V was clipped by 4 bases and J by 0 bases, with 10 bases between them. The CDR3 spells CASSGGRSSYNEQFF. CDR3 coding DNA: TGTGCCAGCAGTGGAGGACGGAGCTCCTACAATGAGCAGTTCTTC.

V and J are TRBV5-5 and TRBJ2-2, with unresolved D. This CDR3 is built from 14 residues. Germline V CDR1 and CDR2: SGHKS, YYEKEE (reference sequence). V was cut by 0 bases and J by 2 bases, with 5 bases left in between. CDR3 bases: TGTGCCAGCAGCTTGGCCACTAACACCGGGGAGCTGTTTTTT. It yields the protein CASSLATNTGELFF.

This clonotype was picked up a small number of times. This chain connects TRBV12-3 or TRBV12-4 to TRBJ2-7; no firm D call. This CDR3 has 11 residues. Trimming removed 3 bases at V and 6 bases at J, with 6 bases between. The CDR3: CASSFNSEQYF. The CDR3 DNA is TGTGCCAGCAGTTTTAACAGCGAGCAGTACTTC.

CDR3 coding DNA: TGTGCCAGCAGTCGAGGGGCTACCATGAACACTGAAGCTTTCTTT. This sequence encodes CASSRGATMNTEAFF. The chain uses TRBV2 and TRBJ1-1, with a possible D match to TRBD1 (5 bases). Germline lookup yields CDR1 SNHLY and CDR2 FYNNEI. The CDR3 is made up of 15 amino acids. The V end lost 5 bases, the J end lost 0 bases, and 13 bases lay between the germline ends.

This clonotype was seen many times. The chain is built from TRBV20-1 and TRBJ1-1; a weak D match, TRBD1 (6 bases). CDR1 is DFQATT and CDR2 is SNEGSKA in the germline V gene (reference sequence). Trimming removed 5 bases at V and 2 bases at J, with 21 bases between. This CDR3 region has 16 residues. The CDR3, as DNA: TGCAGTGCTCCCGACTTGAGGAGTGGGGGCAACACTGAAGCTTTCTTT. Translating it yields CSAPDLRSGGNTEAFF.

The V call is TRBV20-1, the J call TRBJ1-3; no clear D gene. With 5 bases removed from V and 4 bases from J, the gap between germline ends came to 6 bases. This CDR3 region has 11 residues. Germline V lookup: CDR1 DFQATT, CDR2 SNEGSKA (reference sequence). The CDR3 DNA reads TGCAGTGCTCAGTGGGGAAACACCATATATTTT. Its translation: CSAQWGNTIYF.

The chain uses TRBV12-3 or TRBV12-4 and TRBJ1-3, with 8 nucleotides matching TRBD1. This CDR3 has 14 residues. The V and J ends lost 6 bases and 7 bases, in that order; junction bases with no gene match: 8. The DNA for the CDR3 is TGTGCCAGCAGCACGACCGGGGACAGGAACACCATATATTTT. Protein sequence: CASSTTGDRNTIYF.

DNA for the CDR3: TGTGCCAGCAGCGACCGGGACAGGGCTTCCTACAATGAGCAGTTCTTC. This sequence encodes CASSDRDRASYNEQFF. The V and J genes are TRBV5-6 and TRBJ2-1; 9 positions match TRBD1. Losses at the gene ends were 4 bases for V and 1 base for J; bases not matched to a gene: 6. Germline CDR1 and CDR2: SGHDT and YYEEEE. CDR3 length: 16 amino acids.

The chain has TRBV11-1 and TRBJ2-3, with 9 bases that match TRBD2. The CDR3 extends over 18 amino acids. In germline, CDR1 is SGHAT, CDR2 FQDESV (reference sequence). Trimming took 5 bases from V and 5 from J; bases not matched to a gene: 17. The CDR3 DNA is TGTGCCAGCAGCCCGTGGACTAGCGACCTATGGGGAGGAGATACGCAGTATTTT. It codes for CASSPWTSDLWGGDTQYF. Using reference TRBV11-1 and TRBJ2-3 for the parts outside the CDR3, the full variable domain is EAEVAQSPRYKITEKSQAVAFWCDPISGHATLYWYRQILGQGPELLVQFQDESVVDDSQLPKDRFSAERLKGVDSTLKIQPAELGDSAMYLCASSPWTSDLWGGDTQYFGPGTRLTVL.

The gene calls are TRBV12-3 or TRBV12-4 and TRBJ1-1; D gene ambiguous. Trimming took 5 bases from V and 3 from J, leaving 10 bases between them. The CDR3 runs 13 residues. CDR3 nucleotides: TGTGCCAGCAGTCCTCGACGTCACACTGAAGCTTTCTTT. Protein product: CASSPRRHTEAFF.

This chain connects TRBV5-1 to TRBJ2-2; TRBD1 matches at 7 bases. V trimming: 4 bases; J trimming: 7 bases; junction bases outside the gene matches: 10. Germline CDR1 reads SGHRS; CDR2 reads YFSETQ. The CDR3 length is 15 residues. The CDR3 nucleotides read TGCGCCAGCAGCCCGGGGACAGACAAGGTCGGGGAGCTGTTTTTT. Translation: CASSPGTDKVGELFF.

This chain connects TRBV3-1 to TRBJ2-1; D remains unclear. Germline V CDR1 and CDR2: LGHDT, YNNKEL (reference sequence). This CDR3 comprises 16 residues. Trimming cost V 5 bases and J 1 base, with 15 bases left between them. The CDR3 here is CASSSRRPTSYNEQFF. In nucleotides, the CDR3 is TGTGCCAGCAGCTCAAGAAGACCCACTTCCTACAATGAGCAGTTCTTC.

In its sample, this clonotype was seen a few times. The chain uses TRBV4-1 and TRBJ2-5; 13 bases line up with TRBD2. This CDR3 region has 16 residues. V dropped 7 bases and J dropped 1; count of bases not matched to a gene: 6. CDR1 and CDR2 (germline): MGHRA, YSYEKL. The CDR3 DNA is TGCGCCAGCAAAGGACTAGCGGGAGTATTCCAAGAGACCCAGTACTTC. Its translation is CASKGLAGVFQETQYF.

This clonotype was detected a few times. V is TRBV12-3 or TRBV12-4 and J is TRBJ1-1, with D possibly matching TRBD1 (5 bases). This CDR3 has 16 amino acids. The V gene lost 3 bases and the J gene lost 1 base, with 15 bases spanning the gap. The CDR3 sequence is CASSFTGQLSNTEAFF. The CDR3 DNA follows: TGTGCCAGCAGTTTTACGGGGCAGTTGTCGAACACTGAAGCTTTCTTT.

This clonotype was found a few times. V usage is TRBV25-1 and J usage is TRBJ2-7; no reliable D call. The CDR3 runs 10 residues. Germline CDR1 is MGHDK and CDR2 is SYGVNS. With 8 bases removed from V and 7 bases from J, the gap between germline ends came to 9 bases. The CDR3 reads CASAYTEQYF. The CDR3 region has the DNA TGTGCCAGCGCCTATACGGAGCAGTACTTC.

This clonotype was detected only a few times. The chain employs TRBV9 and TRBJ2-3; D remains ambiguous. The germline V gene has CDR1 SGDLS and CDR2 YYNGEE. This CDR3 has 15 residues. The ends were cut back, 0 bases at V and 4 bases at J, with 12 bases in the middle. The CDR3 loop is CASSVVLSAADTQYF. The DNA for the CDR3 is TGTGCCAGCAGCGTAGTCCTCTCAGCCGCAGATACGCAGTATTTT.

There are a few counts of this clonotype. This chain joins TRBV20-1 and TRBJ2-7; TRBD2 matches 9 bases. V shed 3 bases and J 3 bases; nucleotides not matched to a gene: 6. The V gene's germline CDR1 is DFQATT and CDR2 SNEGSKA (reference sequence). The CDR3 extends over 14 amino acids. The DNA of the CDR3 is TGCAGTGCTAGTATCGGCGGGAGGGTCTACGAGCAGTACTTC. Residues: CSASIGGRVYEQYF.